The T cell receptor beta chain under discussion was sequenced for a study of multiple sclerosis patients with progressive multifocal leukoencephalopathy. Trimming removed 5 bases at V and 4 bases at J, with 9 bases between. Germline-derived CDR1 and CDR2 are SEHNR and FQNEAQ (reference sequence). The CDR3 runs 12 residues. Using immunoSEQ multiplex PCR, the repertoire was profiled, and TCRdb retains in-frame clones only, with some absent. The sample records approximately 31,000 clones, roughly 87% being singletons. Time point reported: time of PML onset. The material sequenced was PBMCs, taken from a patient treated with natalizumab. The V call is TRBV7-9, the J call TRBJ2-7; D gene ambiguous. The clonotype comes from a human donor with progressive multifocal leukoencephalopathy. CDR3 coding DNA: TGTGCCAGCAGCCCGATGGCGTACGAGCAGTACTTC. Residues: CASSPMAYEQYF.